This section outlines one TCR beta chain sequence together with its context. Its specificity is not known. This specimen belongs to a study of OX40 agonist ivuxolimab in advanced cancers. Study-level results: Expanded peripheral T-cell antigen specificity went undetermined.

The length of the CDR3 is 13 residues. V lost 2 bases and J lost 7, with 9 bases in between. Germline loops: CDR1 MNHEY, CDR2 SVGAGI. This table comes from immunoSEQ multiplex PCR, and its TCRdb copy is limited to in-frame clones, with some not included. The sample lists under 60,000 clones, 70% to 90% seen once, with about 11% in the top ten. The TCR originated in an adult with an advanced solid tumor such as melanoma, head and neck, liver or kidney cancer. The chain recombines TRBV6-5 with TRBJ1-5; D gene uncertain. This specimen consisted of CD4+ or CD8+ T cells sorted from blood, obtained in a trial of the OX40 agonist ivuxolimab. CDR3 protein: CASSYRADQPQHF. The CDR3 DNA sequence: TGTGCCAGCAGTTACAGGGCGGACCAGCCCCAGCATTTT.